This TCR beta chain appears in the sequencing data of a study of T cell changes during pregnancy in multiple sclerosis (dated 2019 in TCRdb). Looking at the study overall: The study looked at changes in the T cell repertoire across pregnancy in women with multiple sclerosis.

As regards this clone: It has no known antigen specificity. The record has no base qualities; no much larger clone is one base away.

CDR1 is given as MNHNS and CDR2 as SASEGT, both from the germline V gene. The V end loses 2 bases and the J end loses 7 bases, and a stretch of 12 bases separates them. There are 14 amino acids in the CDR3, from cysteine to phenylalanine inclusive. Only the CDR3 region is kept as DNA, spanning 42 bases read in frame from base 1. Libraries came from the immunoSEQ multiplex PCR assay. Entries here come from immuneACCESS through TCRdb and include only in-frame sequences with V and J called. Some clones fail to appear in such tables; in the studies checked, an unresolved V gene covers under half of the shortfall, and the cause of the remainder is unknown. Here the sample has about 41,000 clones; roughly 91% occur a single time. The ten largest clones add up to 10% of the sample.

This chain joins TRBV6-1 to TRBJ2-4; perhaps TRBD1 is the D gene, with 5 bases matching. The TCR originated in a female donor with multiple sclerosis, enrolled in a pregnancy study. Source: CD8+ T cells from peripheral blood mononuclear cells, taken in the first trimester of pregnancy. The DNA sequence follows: TGTGCCAGCAGTGAATGGGGCCCAGGGAACATTCAGTACTTC. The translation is CASSEWGPGNIQYF.